This T cell receptor beta chain was retrieved from a study of identical twins (dated by TCRdb to the mid-2010s). Notes on the research overall: To test whether fetal clonotypes persist, this study deep-sequenced TCR alpha and beta repertoires from monozygotic twins, from unrelated adults of various ages, and from cord blood. To rule out contamination, the twin experiments were replicated at different times with different library preparation protocols. Results and caveats for the whole study, not just this receptor: Fewer insertions were carried by abundant cord blood beta clonotypes, a similar but weaker trend appeared in young adult naive repertoires, and no such trend appeared in memory repertoires. Invariant T cells such as MAIT and iNKT could partly confound zero-insertion analyses, though diverse VJ usage argued against this for most clonotypes. Compared with coincidental sharing between unrelated individuals, out-of-frame TCR alpha sequences shared between twins showed an excess of sequences with low generation probability. Because the same donors could not be followed over many years, conclusions were based on cross-sectional statistical analysis. In monozygotic twins, out-of-frame TCR alpha sharing was systematically underestimated by recombination models, although the models agreed with sharing between unrelated individuals. Excess twin sharing in beta out-of-frame sequences was weaker because fewer shared sequences lowered the signal-to-noise ratio.

Only healthy Caucasian donors were included. The twin cohort comprised three pairs of female monozygotic twins, all aged about 18 to 30 years. Peripheral blood mononuclear cells were used as the source from which RNA for TCR libraries was isolated. With regard to this clonotype: Which antigen it targets is not known. It has no much larger one-base neighbor in the sample; base qualities were not kept.

The library was prepared using 5' RACE. The sequencer was an Illumina HiSeq 2000. A universal primer binding site was introduced by template switching, and a unique molecular identifier was present in the final cDNA, enabling accurate counting of TCR cDNA molecules. Specific primers in the conserved constant-segment region were used to synthesize first-strand cDNA for TCR alpha and beta chains. To control for contamination, every cDNA library carried two barcodes: a SMART-Mk sample barcode plus Illumina barcodes. TruSeq adapter sequences along with Illumina sample barcodes were introduced in two successive PCR steps. TCR alpha and beta cDNA libraries were sequenced on the Illumina HiSeq platform with custom primers. The published analysis was carried out like this. Raw reads were processed with MiGEC to extract unique molecular identifiers, and MiXCR was used to determine CDR3 positions. Recombination models were inferred per individual with the repgenHMM and IGoR tools using an EM algorithm. The tcR package in R was used for shared clonotype analysis, with sharing normalized by the product of cloneset sizes. Out-of-frame nonproductive sequences were analyzed to study raw recombination free of thymic and clonal selection effects. Through fastp at Q25 and MiXCR, TCRdb rebuilt clones from the public reads, retaining in-frame beta chains. All rows with the same CDR3 protein become a single entry with the most common DNA and genes. The V and J calls here are based on TCRdb, not the publication. This sample has nearly 900,000 distinct CDR3 sequences in its table, and 9% to 15% of those were observed once. Around 1.5% of the sample goes to the ten largest clones.

Cut back by 3 bases and 0 bases, the V and J ends lie 15 bases apart. As encoded in the germline V gene, CDR1 is MGHRA while CDR2 is YSYEKL. Its CDR3 holds 16 amino acids, cysteine through phenylalanine. Kept here is only the CDR3 DNA, which spans 48 bases and is read in frame from base 1. The same sample was also studied in work on yellow fever vaccine responses in identical twins. The other study reports the following: The T cell response to vaccination in identical twins was reported by the authors to appear partly convergent and partly personalized. In identical twins, the study followed T cell clones that responded to the vaccine with precision.

Recombination linked TRBV4-1 to TRBJ2-7; TRBD2 might be the D gene, on 7 matching bases. Sequenced material: PBMCs. This clonotype was obtained from a woman in her late teens or twenties in good health. The nucleotide sequence reads TGCGCCAGCAGCCAGGAGAGCGGGACACCCTCCTACGAGCAGTACTTC. Its translation is CASSQESGTPSYEQYF.